The rows below give T cell receptor beta chains drawn from one sample of a study of identical twins. TCRdb passed the 5' RACE reads through MiXCR, listing each CDR3 protein once. Of about 330,000 distinct CDR3 sequences listed, roughly an eighth are singletons. The same data also went into a second study, on yellow fever vaccine responses in identical twins.

Source material: CD8+ T cells sorted from blood. These receptors were obtained from a young woman in good health. The CDR3 runs from the conserved cysteine through the conserved F or W. The order of the fields is J gene, V gene, CDR3 length, clone size, D gene, CDR3 DNA, CDR3 protein. A D gene is named only where the DNA matches it firmly. Size tells how often a clone was seen (once, few, many) or the class of an expanded clone, and some rows leave it out.

TRBJ2-4,TRBV27,13,few,-,TGTGCCAGCAGTTTAGTATTCAAAAACATTCAGTACTTC,CASSLVFKNIQYF
TRBJ1-1,TRBV4-1,18,-,TRBD1,TGCGCCAGCAGCCAAAAACCGGGACAGGGTTTTGCGAACACTGAAGCTTTCTTT,CASSQKPGQGFANTEAFF
TRBJ2-1,TRBV27,16,-,TRBD2,TGTGCCAGCAGTCACAGACTAGCGGTATATTACAATGAGCAGTTCTTC,CASSHRLAVYYNEQFF
TRBJ2-5,TRBV27,13,-,-,TGTGCCAGCAGTTTTGCTCCTTCGAAGACCCAGTACTTC,CASSFAPSKTQYF
TRBJ1-6,TRBV15,16,-,-,TGTGCCACCAGCAGAGATCTGGGCCAGGGAGGGTCACCCCTCCACTTT,CATSRDLGQGGSPLHF
TRBJ2-7,TRBV15,15,-,-,TGTGCCACCAGCAGAGGTGGCAGCCCCTCCTACGAGCAGTACTTC,CATSRGGSPSYEQYF
TRBJ2-7,TRBV21-1,13,many,-,TGTGCCACCAGACTAGCGGGACACTACGAGCAGTACTTC,CATRLAGHYEQYF
TRBJ1-5,TRBV27,14,many,-,TGTGCCAGCAGTTTATACAGGGCTGGCCAGCCCCAGCATTTT,CASSLYRAGQPQHF
TRBJ1-1,TRBV2,14,many,-,TGTGCCAGCAGTGATGGGCTTGGGTACACTGAAGCTTTCTTT,CASSDGLGYTEAFF
TRBJ1-5,TRBV19,15,-,TRBD1,TGTGCCAGTAGTCTCGGGACAGGTAGCAATCAGTCCCAGCATTTT,CASSLGTGSNQSQHF
TRBJ2-3,TRBV12-3/TRBV12-4,13,few,-,TGTGCCAGCAGCCCCGGGCCAATAGATACGCAGTATTTT,CASSPGPIDTQYF
TRBJ2-4,TRBV27,12,-,-,TGTGCCAGCGGCTATAATCAAAACATTCAGTACTTC,CASGYNQNIQYF
TRBJ2-7,TRBV14,19,-,TRBD1,TGTGCCAGCAGCCAGCGATACATTAAGGTGGGGACAGCGTCCTACGAGCAGTACTTC,CASSQRYIKVGTASYEQYF
TRBJ2-5,TRBV3-1,16,-,TRBD2,TGTGCCAGCAGCGCTACCTCACTAGCGGAAGCGGGGACCCAGTACTTC,CASSATSLAEAGTQYF
TRBJ2-3,TRBV20-1,19,-,TRBD2,TGCAGTGCTAGCGTCCCGGGACTAGCGGCCCCTGCTAGCACAGATACGCAGTATTTT,CSASVPGLAAPASTDTQYF
TRBJ2-1,TRBV12-3/TRBV12-4,14,-,-,TGTGCCAGCAGTTTCTGGGGGCCCTACAATGAGCAGTTCTTC,CASSFWGPYNEQFF
TRBJ2-7,TRBV5-1,14,-,-,TGCGCCAGCAGCTTGGGACTGTTATCCTACGAGCAGTACTTC,CASSLGLLSYEQYF
TRBJ2-7,TRBV6-5,13,few,-,TGTGCCAGCAGTAAGGGGATCTCCTACGAGCAGTACTTC,CASSKGISYEQYF
TRBJ2-3,TRBV15,18,few,TRBD2,TGTGCCACCAGCAGAGACCAGGGACTAGCGGGAGGCACAGATACGCAGTATTTT,CATSRDQGLAGGTDTQYF
TRBJ2-7,TRBV20-1,14,-,TRBD1,TGCAGTGCTAGAGAGCTACAGGGGGCTTACGAGCAGTACTTC,CSARELQGAYEQYF
TRBJ1-1,TRBV15,12,many,-,TGTGCCACCAGCAACCCGGGGGAGGAAGCTTTCTTT,CATSNPGEEAFF
TRBJ2-7,TRBV7-6,14,-,-,TGTGCCAGCAGCCGTAAAAACGCAGGGTACGAGCAGTACTTC,CASSRKNAGYEQYF
TRBJ2-1,TRBV7-9,14,many,TRBD1,TGTGCCAGCAGCTTCGGGACAGGGTTTGGGGAGCAGTTCTTC,CASSFGTGFGEQFF
TRBJ2-1,TRBV2,15,few,-,TGTGCCAGTATTGGGGGGTCGAGCTCCTACAATGAGCAGTTCTTC,CASIGGSSSYNEQFF
TRBJ1-5,TRBV6-2/TRBV6-3,17,many,TRBD1,TGTGCCAGCAGTTATAGGCCCGGAGACAGGGCAAAGCAGCCCCAGCATTTT,CASSYRPGDRAKQPQHF
TRBJ2-3,TRBV2,14,-,-,TGTGCCAGCAGTGAAGAAGGGGACGCAGATACGCAGTATTTT,CASSEEGDADTQYF
TRBJ2-6,TRBV6-5,14,medium-sized,-,TGTGCCAGCAGTTACGGGGCTGGGGCCAACGTCCTGACTTTC,CASSYGAGANVLTF
TRBJ2-7,TRBV5-1,14,few,-,TGCGCCAGCAGCTTGGGCAGGGAAGTAAACGAGCAGTACTTC,CASSLGREVNEQYF
TRBJ2-1,TRBV20-1,13,few,-,TGCAGTGCTAGAGATCTGAGGGTTATCGAGCAGTTCTTC,CSARDLRVIEQFF
TRBJ2-7,TRBV9,14,few,TRBD2,TGTGCCAGCAGCTTTAGCGGGAGGAGCAACGAGCAGTACTTC,CASSFSGRSNEQYF
TRBJ2-2,TRBV2,15,few,TRBD1,TGTGCCAGCAGTGAAGGGACAGGGCCAAATCGGGAGCTGTTTTTT,CASSEGTGPNRELFF
TRBJ1-5,TRBV19,12,few,-,TGTGCCAGTAGCCCAACGGTCCAGCCCCAGCATTTT,CASSPTVQPQHF
TRBJ2-1,TRBV10-1,17,-,-,TGCGCCAGCAGTGTCTCCAGGTTTTCGGGGGCCCACAATGAGCAGTTCTTC,CASSVSRFSGAHNEQFF
TRBJ2-3,TRBV27,15,-,TRBD2,TGTGCCAGCATGGGACTAGCGGGTAGAACAGATACGCAGTATTTT,CASMGLAGRTDTQYF
TRBJ2-3,TRBV4-1,15,-,TRBD2,TGCGCCAGCACCCCTACAGCGGGAGCCTCAGATACGCAGTATTTT,CASTPTAGASDTQYF
TRBJ2-2,TRBV11-2,16,few,TRBD2,TGTGCCAGCAGCCATATGACTAGCGGGGTTTCCGGGGAGCTGTTTTTT,CASSHMTSGVSGELFF
TRBJ2-2,TRBV5-1,15,few,TRBD2,TGCGCCAGCAGCGGGACTAGCGGGAGGCCCGGGGAGCTGTTTTTT,CASSGTSGRPGELFF
TRBJ1-5,TRBV4-1,16,few,-,TGCGCCAGCAGCCAAGTGGGGGGCTCGGGCAATCAGCCCCAGCATTTT,CASSQVGGSGNQPQHF
TRBJ1-1,TRBV10-2,21,few,-,TGCGCCAGCGATTGGACCTTCTTTTGCCACGGCCATAAGGGAATGAACACTGAAGCTTTCTTT,CASDWTFFCHGHKGMNTEAFF
TRBJ2-3,TRBV28,15,few,TRBD2,TGTGCCAGCAGTTTGACTAGCGGTTTCACAGATACGCAGTATTTT,CASSLTSGFTDTQYF
TRBJ2-7,TRBV6-5,18,few,TRBD2,TGTGCCAGCAGTTACGGGTGGTGGGAGGGCCCAATCCCAGAGGAGCAGTACTTC,CASSYGWWEGPIPEEQYF
TRBJ2-3,TRBV7-9,16,many,-,TGTGCCAGCAGCCAGGGGATGGGTTTTGGCACAGATACGCAGTATTTT,CASSQGMGFGTDTQYF
TRBJ2-3,TRBV5-6,15,few,-,TGTGCCAGCAGCTTTAGACATATGAACACAGATACGCAGTATTTT,CASSFRHMNTDTQYF
TRBJ2-1,TRBV5-6,12,few,-,TGTGCCAGCAGTTTTGACGACAATGAGCAGTTCTTC,CASSFDDNEQFF
TRBJ2-5,TRBV7-9,14,-,-,TGTGCCAGCAGCTCGCCACTGGAGCGGGAGACCCAGTACTTC,CASSSPLERETQYF
TRBJ2-7,TRBV7-9,12,-,-,TGTGCCAGCAGCTTAGGCACGCAAGAGCAGTACTTC,CASSLGTQEQYF
TRBJ2-3,TRBV5-4,19,-,TRBD2,TGTGCCAGCAGCTTGAGCCCACCCACTAGCGGGGAGACCACAGATACGCAGTATTTT,CASSLSPPTSGETTDTQYF
TRBJ2-3,TRBV28,17,-,TRBD2,TGTGCCAGCAGTTTAACCCCCTGGGCGGGGGGCACAGATACGCAGTATTTT,CASSLTPWAGGTDTQYF
TRBJ2-6,TRBV28,17,-,-,TGTGCCAGCAGTCGTAGGGGATCCTATCCAGGGGCCAACGTCCTGACTTTC,CASSRRGSYPGANVLTF
TRBJ2-1,TRBV4-1,15,few,TRBD1,TGCGCCAGCAGCCGGGACAGGGGTCGTTGGAATGAGCAGTTCTTC,CASSRDRGRWNEQFF
TRBJ2-7,TRBV10-2,13,few,TRBD2,TGCGCCAGCAAATTAACGGGAGGATACGAGCAGTACTTC,CASKLTGGYEQYF
TRBJ1-1,TRBV6-1,16,-,-,TGTGCCAGCAGCAACCCTCGCTGGGGGGGACGTTATGAAGCTTTCTTT,CASSNPRWGGRYEAFF
TRBJ2-1,TRBV18,18,few,TRBD2,TGTGCCAGCTCACACGGGACTAGCGGGAGCAAGGGTTTGAATGAGCAGTTCTTC,CASSHGTSGSKGLNEQFF
TRBJ2-1,TRBV12-3/TRBV12-4,15,many,TRBD2,TGTGCCAGCAGTTTAGTAGCGGGAGGGTACAATGAGCAGTTCTTC,CASSLVAGGYNEQFF
TRBJ1-2,TRBV20-1,12,-,-,TGCAGTGCTAGAGGGGCAGGCTATGGCTACACCTTC,CSARGAGYGYTF
TRBJ1-1,TRBV12-3/TRBV12-4,16,many,TRBD1,TGTGCCAGCAGTCCCACCGGGACAGGCAAGAACACTGAAGCTTTCTTT,CASSPTGTGKNTEAFF
TRBJ2-1,TRBV4-1,20,many,-,TGCGCCAGCAGCCAAGGGTGGGGCGCCGCTGGCTCCAGCTCCTACAATGAGCAGTTCTTC,CASSQGWGAAGSSSYNEQFF
TRBJ2-7,TRBV9,16,few,TRBD2,TGTGCCAGCAGCGTAGGATTGGGGGGGACTAAGGACGAGCAGTACTTC,CASSVGLGGTKDEQYF
TRBJ2-1,TRBV5-1,13,-,-,TGCGCCAGCAGCTTAGGAGGGATCGATGAGCAGTTCTTC,CASSLGGIDEQFF
TRBJ2-7,TRBV3-1,14,-,-,TGTGCCAGCAGCCAAGATGTTGGGGGAAACGAGCAGTACTTC,CASSQDVGGNEQYF